This entry lists 25 T cell receptor beta chains sequenced from one sample in a study of T cell responses to AZD1222 COVID-19 vaccine. Assay used: immunoSEQ multiplex PCR; TCRdb lists only in-frame clones, some missing. The sample carries 90,000 to 95,000 clones, around 86% recorded once. Sequences were derived from peripheral blood, sampled on day 0 of AZD1222 vaccination. These receptor sequences come from an adult in good health.

This chain links TRBV6-1 with TRBJ2-2; 10 bases agree with TRBD2. The CDR3 is 17 residues long. V gave up 4 bases and J gave up 3 bases; unmatched junction bases: 8. The germline V gene has CDR1 MNHNS and CDR2 SASEGT. In DNA, the CDR3 is TGTGCCAGCAGTGCCAGACTAGCGGGCGGCTACACCGGGGAGCTGTTTTTT. This encodes CASSARLAGGYTGELFF.

J is TRBJ1-3 and V is TRBV6-4, with a possible D match to TRBD1 (5 bases). Germline CDR1 and CDR2: MRHNA and SNTAGT. The CDR3 runs to 13 residues. Trimming took 6 bases from V and 6 from J, leaving 12 bases between them. CDR3 coding DNA: TGTGCCAGCAGGCCCACCAGGGCAAACACCATATATTTT. Protein: CASRPTRANTIYF.

CDR3 nucleotide sequence: TGTGCCAGCAGTGAATTGGGGGTTGAGACCCAGTACTTC. This encodes CASSELGVETQYF. The chain carries TRBV25-1 and TRBJ2-5; D tentatively fits TRBD1 or TRBD2 (5 bases each). This CDR3 has 13 amino acids. V gave up 1 base and J gave up 5 bases, with 8 bases separating them. CDR1 and CDR2 (germline): MGHDK, SYGVNS.

CDR3 in amino acids: CASSGEQSPLHF. The CDR3 coding sequence is TGTGCCAGCAGTGGAGAACAGTCACCCCTCCACTTT. The V and J genes are TRBV2 and TRBJ1-6; D unclear. V lost 4 bases and J lost 10, with 8 bases in between. The CDR3 has 12 amino acids. Germline assignment: CDR1 SNHLY and CDR2 FYNNEI.

The chain carries TRBV7-8 and TRBJ1-2, with D uncertain. The CDR3 loop spans 14 amino acids. Trimming left V 1 base short and J 4 bases short, with 10 bases between. CDR1 and CDR2 from the germline V gene are SGHVS and FQNEAQ. CDR3 nucleotides: TGTGCCAGCAGCTTAGATTTATCCAGCTATGGCTACACCTTC. Translated, it gives CASSLDLSSYGYTF.

CDR3 in amino acids: CASSLWTVSGNTIYF. In DNA, the CDR3 is TGTGCCAGCAGCTTATGGACTGTCTCTGGAAACACCATATATTTT. This chain uses TRBV11-2 with TRBJ1-3, with unresolved D. Germline CDR1 reads SGHAT; CDR2 reads FQNNGV. Deletions cut 2 bases from V and 0 bases from J, with 8 bases between. The CDR3 spans 15 residues. The entire variable domain, with the rest obtained from reference TRBV11-2 and TRBJ1-3, is as follows: EAGVAQSPRYKIIEKRQSVAFWCNPISGHATLYWYQQILGQGPKLLIQFQNNGVVDDSQLPKDRFSAERLKGVDSTLKIQPAKLEDSAVYLCASSLWTVSGNTIYFGEGSWLTVV.

V and J are TRBV13 and TRBJ1-2; tentative D call: TRBD1 (6 bases). Trimming took 5 bases from V and 5 from J, leaving 15 bases between them. Germline lookup yields CDR1 PRHDT and CDR2 FYEKMQ (reference sequence). The CDR3 extends over 14 amino acids. The CDR3 nucleotides read TGTGCCAGCAGCCCTCCGGGGAGGGGGTATGGCTACACCTTC. Residues: CASSPPGRGYGYTF.

V usage is TRBV27 and J usage is TRBJ2-7; no firm D call. The germline gives CDR1 MNHEY, CDR2 SMNVEV (reference sequence). The CDR3 loop spans 14 amino acids. Trimming removed 3 bases from V and 3 bases from J, with 12 bases in between. The CDR3 sequence is CASSFVGGDYEQYF. CDR3 sequence (DNA): TGTGCCAGCAGTTTCGTGGGCGGAGACTACGAGCAGTACTTC.

The J gene is TRBJ2-7, the V gene TRBV19, with D possibly called TRBD1 or TRBD2 (6 bases each). The V gene lost 5 bases and the J gene lost 4 bases, with 18 bases spanning the gap. The CDR3 totals 15 residues. Germline values: CDR1 LNHDA, CDR2 SQIVND (reference sequence). The CDR3 nucleotides are TGTGCCAGTAGTTCCCACGGAGGGGGTACTTACGAGCAGTACTTC. This translates into CASSSHGGGTYEQYF. The full variable domain, rest sourced from reference TRBV19 and TRBJ2-7, is DGGITQSPKYLFRKEGQNVTLSCEQNLNHDAMYWYRQDPGQGLRLIYYSQIVNDFQKGDIAEGYSVSREKKESFPLTVTSAQKNPTAFYLCASSSHGGGTYEQYFGPGTRLTVT.

The chain links TRBV30 to TRBJ1-5; D unclear. The CDR3 covers 13 residues. The germline V gene has CDR1 GTSNPN and CDR2 SVGIG (reference sequence). The V end lost 0 bases, the J end lost 5 bases, and 8 bases lay between the germline ends. The DNA for the CDR3 is TGTGCCTGGAGTGTATGGGATGATCAGCCCCAGCATTTT. Amino acid sequence: CAWSVWDDQPQHF.

The gene calls are TRBV6-5 and TRBJ2-3; D is ambiguous. Germline assignment: CDR1 MNHEY and CDR2 SVGAGI. The germline V and J ends were trimmed by 7 bases and 2 bases, with 16 bases remaining between them. The CDR3 sequence is 15 residues long. The CDR3 DNA sequence: TGTGCCAGCAACACCGGGCGTTATCACACAGATACGCAGTATTTT. Amino acid sequence: CASNTGRYHTDTQYF.

The chain couples TRBV5-6 to TRBJ1-2; no clear D. V shed 0 bases and J shed 8 bases, with 17 bases lying between them. The CDR3 covers 15 residues. Germline CDR1 is SGHDT and CDR2 is YYEEEE. CDR3 sequence: CASSLGPVPTTGYTF. The CDR3 DNA reads as TGTGCCAGCAGCTTGGGTCCGGTCCCTACCACAGGCTACACCTTC.

The J gene is TRBJ2-2, the V gene TRBV7-2, with 13 bases identical to TRBD2. J was trimmed by 8 bases and V by 1 base; bases with no gene match: 4. The CDR3 is 16 residues long. CDR1 is SGHTA and CDR2 is FQGNSA in the germline V gene. The CDR3 DNA is TGTGCCAGCAGCTTAGTAGGACTAGCGGGAGCGGGGGAGCTGTTTTTT. Its protein product is CASSLVGLAGAGELFF.

The chain employs TRBV19 and TRBJ1-1; D gene ambiguous. The germline CDR1 and CDR2 sequences are LNHDA and SQIVND (reference sequence). This CDR3 is 15 amino acids long. Trimming cost V 1 base and J 6 bases, with 15 bases left between them. The CDR3 loop reads CASSIVGRLGSEAFF. The CDR3 nucleotides are TGTGCCAGTAGTATAGTTGGCAGGCTTGGGTCTGAAGCTTTCTTT.

The rearrangement uses TRBV5-1 and TRBJ2-1, with D unresolved. The CDR3 has 15 amino acids. Germline V gives CDR1 SGHRS, CDR2 YFSETQ. Trimming left V 4 bases short and J 0 bases short, with 11 bases between. The chain's CDR3 is CASSMAANSYNEQFF. CDR3 DNA: TGCGCCAGCAGCATGGCAGCCAACTCCTACAATGAGCAGTTCTTC.

This CDR3 is CAVGGTGVPPLHF. The CDR3, as DNA: TGTGCCGTGGGGGGGACAGGGGTCCCACCCCTCCACTTT. The rearrangement links TRBV6-5 to TRBJ1-6, with 10 bases aligning to TRBD1. CDR3 length: 13 residues. Germline assignment: CDR1 MNHEY and CDR2 SVGAGI. V dropped 11 bases and J dropped 11; count of bases not matched to a gene: 9.

This clone has a single count. This chain links TRBV10-3 with TRBJ2-7; D call uncertain. CDR3 length: 15 amino acids. Per germline, CDR1 ENHRY and CDR2 SYGVKD. The V end was cut by 4 bases, the J end by 2 bases, with 15 bases between. This CDR3 reads CAISGSAAQAYEQYF. The CDR3, as DNA: TGTGCCATCAGTGGGTCGGCCGCGCAGGCCTACGAGCAGTACTTC.

V is TRBV5-1 and J is TRBJ1-1; D gene uncertain. The CDR3 sequence is 15 residues long. The ends were cut back, 0 bases at V and 1 base at J, with 10 bases in the middle. Looked up from germline, CDR1 is SGHRS and CDR2 is YFSETQ. CDR3 in DNA: TGCGCCAGCAGCTTGGGTACCTCTCAGAACACTGAAGCTTTCTTT. This codes for CASSLGTSQNTEAFF.

The V call is TRBV7-2, the J call TRBJ2-7; 11 nucleotides match TRBD2. Germline loops: CDR1 SGHTA, CDR2 FQGNSA. This CDR3 is built from 16 residues. The V and J ends lost 5 bases and 1 base, in that order; junction bases with no gene match: 7. Written as DNA, the CDR3 is TGTGCCAGCAGCAAGACCGGGACTAGCGGATCCTACGAGCAGTACTTC. It translates to CASSKTGTSGSYEQYF. Full variable domain (remainder filled in from reference TRBV7-2 and TRBJ2-7): GAGVSQSPSNKVTEKGKDVELRCDPISGHTALYWYRQSLGQGLEFLIYFQGNSAPDKSGLPSDRFSAERTGGSVSTLTIQRTQQEDSAVYLCASSKTGTSGSYEQYFGPGTRLTVT.

This chain uses TRBV30 with TRBJ1-6; 7 positions agree with TRBD1. Trimming cost V 4 bases and J 3 bases; bases outside gene matches: 3. This CDR3 has 14 amino acids. Germline values: CDR1 GTSNPN, CDR2 SVGIG (reference sequence). The DNA for the CDR3 is TGTGCCTGGATTTACAGGGGCTATAATTCACCCCTCCACTTT. Amino acids: CAWIYRGYNSPLHF. Complete variable domain (other parts from reference TRBV30 and TRBJ1-6): SQTIHQWPATLVQPVGSPLSLECTVEGTSNPNLYWYRQAAGRGLQLLFYSVGIGQISSEVPQNLSASRPQDRQFILSSKKLLLSDSGFYLCAWIYRGYNSPLHFGNGTRLTVT.

The chain combines TRBV19 with TRBJ2-1; D unclear. V dropped 4 bases and J dropped 0 bases, with 13 bases sitting between them. Germline V CDR1 and CDR2: LNHDA, SQIVND (reference sequence). CDR3 length equals 16 residues. In DNA, the CDR3 is TGTGCCAGTAGTAGAGTGGGCCCTTTCTCCTACAATGAGCAGTTCTTC. This encodes CASSRVGPFSYNEQFF.

V is TRBV15 and J is TRBJ1-2; weak D call: TRBD1 (5 bases). V was clipped by 0 bases and J by 11 bases, with 10 bases between them. Germline V gene data show CDR1 as LNHNV and CDR2 as YYDKDF (reference sequence). CDR3 length: 12 residues. The CDR3 spells CATSREGRSYTF. The DNA of the CDR3 is TGTGCCACCAGCAGAGAGGGACGGTCATACACCTTC.

This rearrangement joins TRBV5-1 to TRBJ2-7, with a tentative D call TRBD1 (6 bases). CDR1 is SGHRS and CDR2 is YFSETQ in the germline V gene. The V end lost 1 base, the J end lost 2 bases, and 13 bases lay between the germline ends. The CDR3 extends over 15 amino acids. The CDR3: CASSLNTDRAYEQYF. CDR3 sequence (DNA): TGCGCCAGCAGCTTGAATACGGACAGAGCCTACGAGCAGTACTTC.

The chain couples TRBV21-1 to TRBJ2-6. TRBV21-1 is marked as a pseudogene. The CDR3 is made up of 17 amino acids. CDR3 in DNA: TGTGCCAGCAGCAAAGCCAGGACGATTCAGGCGGCCAACGTCCTGACTTTC. Residues: CASSKARTIQAANVLTF.

This chain connects TRBV7-2 to TRBJ2-1; 7 bases are a match to TRBD2. The V gene's germline CDR1 is SGHTA and CDR2 FQGNSA. This CDR3 region has 16 residues. Trimming at V came to 5 bases and at J to 8 bases, leaving 15 bases not matched to a gene. The DNA for the CDR3 is TGTGCCAGCAGCCCGAGGAGGCTAGCGGAGAGAGATGAGCAGTTCTTC. It yields the protein CASSPRRLAERDEQFF. The variable domain in full, completed from reference TRBV7-2 and TRBJ2-1, reads GAGVSQSPSNKVTEKGKDVELRCDPISGHTALYWYRQSLGQGLEFLIYFQGNSAPDKSGLPSDRFSAERTGGSVSTLTIQRTQQEDSAVYLCASSPRRLAERDEQFFGPGTRLTVL.